One and the same sample provided the 18 T cell receptor beta chains below, sequenced in a study of a mutant IDH1 vaccine in newly diagnosed glioma. The antigens these receptors bind are not known. The data were produced by immunoSEQ multiplex PCR, yet TCRdb's version contains in-frame clones alone and is incomplete. The data show tens of thousands of clones, about 73% seen once. The time point was: week 35, safety follow-up. Vaccinated patients received 300 ug of mutant IDH1 20-mer peptide per dose, with topical imiquimod. The sample consisted of PBMCs, taken from a glioma patient whose treatment included an IDH1 peptide vaccine. The receptors were gathered from a man in his fifties or sixties with glioma.

The rearrangement joins TRBV6-5 to TRBJ1-2; TRBD1 aligns across 7 bases. Germline CDR1 and CDR2: MNHEY and SVGAGI. J gave up 0 bases and V 5 bases, and 3 bases lay outside the gene matches. The CDR3 consists of 14 residues. The CDR3 DNA follows: TGTGCCAGCAGTAAGGGACAGACTAACTATGGCTACACCTTC. Its protein is CASSKGQTNYGYTF.

J is TRBJ2-3 and V is TRBV7-6, with 9 bases identical to TRBD1. The CDR3 spans 15 residues. Trimming cost V 5 bases and J 2 bases; bases outside gene matches: 5. Per germline, CDR1 SGHVS and CDR2 FNYEAQ. The CDR3 bases are TGTGCCAGCAGCCCGGGACAGGGCTACACAGATACGCAGTATTTT. Protein: CASSPGQGYTDTQYF.

A few counts support this clone. V and J are TRBV7-8 and TRBJ2-2; 9 bases fit TRBD2. This CDR3 comprises 17 residues. The ends lost 5 bases at V and 0 bases at J; junction bases unmatched: 7. CDR1 and CDR2 from the germline V gene are SGHVS and FQNEAQ. CDR3 in DNA: TGTGCCAGCAGCCCCGAGCTAGCGGGGACGAACACCGGGGAGCTGTTTTTT. It yields the protein CASSPELAGTNTGELFF. The whole variable domain, filled in from reference TRBV7-8 and TRBJ2-2, reads GAGVSQSPRYKVAKRGQDVALRCDPISGHVSLFWYQQALGQGPEFLTYFQNEAQLDKSGLPSDRFFAERPEGSVSTLKIQRTQQEDSAVYLCASSPELAGTNTGELFFGEGSRLTVL.

J is TRBJ1-2 and V is TRBV14; D gene unclear. The V end was cut by 4 bases, the J end by 3 bases, with 12 bases between. CDR3 length: 14 residues. From germline, CDR1 is SGHDN and CDR2 FVKESK. CDR3 loop: CASSPWAYDYGYTF. The CDR3 DNA reads TGTGCCAGCAGCCCCTGGGCGTACGACTATGGCTACACCTTC.

The chain employs TRBV7-9 and TRBJ2-3, with D tentatively TRBD2 (6 bases). Trimming pared 3 bases from V and 4 bases from J, leaving 8 bases between. CDR3 size: 13 residues. Per the germline V gene, CDR1 is SEHNR and CDR2 is FQNEAQ (reference sequence). CDR3 coding DNA: TGTGCCAGCAGCTTTCTAGCGTCAGATACGCAGTATTTT. Amino acids: CASSFLASDTQYF.

This clone was recorded only once. The rearrangement uses TRBV5-1 and TRBJ2-3; the D gene is possibly TRBD1 (6 bases). The V end lost 1 base, the J end lost 4 bases, and 7 bases lay between the germline ends. Germline V gene sequence: CDR1 SGHRS, CDR2 YFSETQ. This CDR3 is built from 13 residues. CDR3 bases: TGCGCCAGCAGCTTGACAGGGCCAGATACGCAGTATTTT. Translation: CASSLTGPDTQYF.

This clone was detected a few times. The chain couples TRBV2 to TRBJ2-7, with TRBD1 identical over 8 bases. Trimming cost V 3 bases and J 4 bases; bases outside gene matches: 8. The CDR3 loop spans 15 amino acids. The germline V gene encodes CDR1 SNHLY and CDR2 FYNNEI. Here the CDR3 reads CASSEGPGGLYEQYF. The CDR3 DNA sequence: TGTGCCAGCAGTGAGGGGCCAGGGGGCCTGTACGAGCAGTACTTC.

The genes are TRBV29-1 and TRBJ2-3; weak D call: TRBD2 (6 bases). Germline CDR1 and CDR2: SQVTM and ANQGSEA. This CDR3 spans 14 amino acids. The V and J ends lost 3 bases and 1 base respectively, with 11 bases between them. CDR3 in amino acids: CSVDGGSRTDTQYF. The CDR3 region has the DNA TGCAGCGTTGATGGGGGGAGCCGCACAGATACGCAGTATTTT.

This chain links TRBV2 with TRBJ1-1; TRBD1 is a possible D gene (5 bases). Between the trimmed V and J ends, which lost 6 bases and 0 bases, there was a span of 8 bases. The CDR3 loop spans 13 amino acids. CDR1 and CDR2 from the germline V gene are SNHLY and FYNNEI. The CDR3 DNA reads TGTGCCAGCAGCCGACAGATGAACACTGAAGCTTTCTTT. This sequence encodes CASSRQMNTEAFF.

The CDR3 DNA follows: TGCAGCGTAGGAGTAAACTATGGCTACACCTTC. Protein: CSVGVNYGYTF. The V gene is TRBV29-1, the J gene TRBJ1-2; D unresolved. V was trimmed by 6 bases and J by 2 bases, leaving 7 bases between them. CDR3 length: 11 residues. Germline CDR1 is SQVTM and CDR2 is ANQGSEA.

The chain has TRBV9 and TRBJ2-1; a possible D gene is TRBD1 (6 bases). The CDR3 is 15 amino acids. The V gene's germline CDR1 is SGDLS and CDR2 YYNGEE. V shed 4 bases and J shed 0 bases, with 11 bases lying between them. The CDR3 loop is CASSLGHLSYNEQFF. CDR3 sequence (DNA): TGTGCCAGCAGCTTGGGACATCTCTCCTACAATGAGCAGTTCTTC.

The V gene is TRBV7-2, the J gene TRBJ1-2; 7 bases line up with TRBD1. CDR3 length equals 14 residues. The V segment lost 2 bases and the J segment 6 bases; nucleotides outside the gene matches: 6. Per the germline V gene, CDR1 is SGHTA and CDR2 is FQGNSA. The CDR3 bases are TGTGCCAGCAGCTTACAGACAGGGCTGGATGGCTACACCTTC. It translates to CASSLQTGLDGYTF.

This chain uses TRBV7-6 with TRBJ2-5; D possibly matches TRBD1 or TRBD2 (5 bases each). Germline assignment: CDR1 SGHVS and CDR2 FNYEAQ. The germline V and J ends were trimmed by 5 bases and 2 bases, with 12 bases remaining between them. CDR3 length: 14 amino acids. The CDR3 reads CASSPVGGQETQYF. The CDR3 DNA follows: TGTGCCAGCAGCCCAGTTGGGGGACAAGAGACCCAGTACTTC.

This rearrangement joins TRBV6-1 to TRBJ1-1; D unresolved. Germline V gene sequence: CDR1 MNHNS, CDR2 SASEGT. CDR3 length: 12 residues. V shed 6 bases and J shed 4 bases, with 9 bases lying between them. The CDR3 coding sequence is TGTGCCAGCAGCACAACGATCACTGAAGCTTTCTTT. It is translated as CASSTTITEAFF.

The chain combines TRBV6-1 with TRBJ1-6, with TRBD1 as a possible D gene (5 bases). The germline V and J ends were trimmed by 7 bases and 1 base, with 8 bases remaining between them. Germline V gene sequence: CDR1 MNHNS, CDR2 SASEGT. The CDR3 sequence is 14 residues long. CDR3 protein: CASTRASYNSPLHF. In DNA, the CDR3 is TGTGCCAGCACCAGGGCGTCCTATAATTCACCCCTCCACTTT.

The V gene is TRBV2, the J gene TRBJ1-1; D is uncertain. CDR1 is SNHLY and CDR2 is FYNNEI in the germline V gene. The V and J ends lost 6 bases and 4 bases respectively, with 15 bases between them. The CDR3 extends over 14 amino acids. In DNA form, the CDR3 reads TGTGCCAGCAGGGGAATTGGACTGGGCACTGAAGCTTTCTTT. Translated: CASRGIGLGTEAFF.

The V gene is TRBV6-5, the J gene TRBJ1-2; D may be TRBD1 (5 bases). This CDR3 spans 13 amino acids. Trimming pared 5 bases from V and 5 bases from J, leaving 12 bases between. Germline CDR1 reads MNHEY; CDR2 reads SVGAGI. The CDR3 DNA reads TGTGCCAGCAGTGCGACAGAACGATATGGCTACACCTTC. As protein: CASSATERYGYTF.

The V gene is TRBV27, the J gene TRBJ1-5; D not certain. The CDR3 sequence is 13 residues long. V lost 0 bases, J lost 4 bases, and 4 bases lay in between. Germline loops: CDR1 MNHEY, CDR2 SMNVEV (reference sequence). The CDR3 DNA sequence: TGTGCCAGCAGTTTATCTGCTAATCAGCCCCAGCATTTT. Protein product: CASSLSANQPQHF.